This entry lists 19 T cell receptor beta chains sequenced from one sample in a study of cytomegalovirus exposure and HLA in healthy donors. Primers: 60 Vbeta forward and 13 Jbeta reverse. Sequencing was performed with immunoSEQ multiplex PCR; in TCRdb, only in-frame clones are kept and a portion is missing. The sample records 170,000 or so clones, over 70% being singletons. The sequenced material came from PBMCs. These receptors all stem from a man between 35 and 55 years old in good health and CMV-seronegative.

The chain is built from TRBV5-1 and TRBJ2-7, with 8 bases identical to TRBD2. CDR3 length: 14 amino acids. CDR1 is SGHRS and CDR2 is YFSETQ in the germline V gene. V was pared by 3 bases and J by 6 bases, with 8 bases of the junction left unmatched. CDR3 coding DNA: TGCGCCAGCAGCTGGGGACTAGGAATCTCCGAGCAGTACTTC. As protein: CASSWGLGISEQYF.

The chain uses TRBV5-1 and TRBJ1-4, with D unresolved. The CDR3 sequence is 15 residues long. V was clipped by 1 base and J by 0 bases, with 7 bases between them. Germline V gene sequence: CDR1 SGHRS, CDR2 YFSETQ. The CDR3 sequence: CASSLSLATNEKLFF. The CDR3 nucleotides are TGCGCCAGCAGCTTGAGCCTTGCAACTAATGAAAAACTGTTTTTT.

V usage is TRBV5-1 and J usage is TRBJ2-7; 13 bases fit TRBD2. Trimming at V came to 7 bases and at J to 1 base, leaving 2 bases not matched to a gene. CDR1 and CDR2 (germline): SGHRS, YFSETQ. CDR3 length: 14 residues. CDR3 in amino acids: CASRGLAGSYEQYF. The CDR3 coding sequence is TGCGCCAGCCGGGGACTAGCGGGGTCCTACGAGCAGTACTTC.

The gene calls are TRBV12-5 and TRBJ2-1, with a possible D match to TRBD2 (5 bases). The CDR3 is made up of 16 amino acids. Looked up from germline, CDR1 is LGHNT and CDR2 is FRNRAP. The V gene lost 0 bases and the J gene lost 6 bases, with 15 bases spanning the gap. For the CDR3, the DNA is TGTGCTAGTGGTTTGGTTACGTCCTCCGGGGTCAATGAGCAGTTCTTC. Protein: CASGLVTSSGVNEQFF.

CDR3 DNA: TGCGCCAGCAGCTTTTCTAGCGGGAGGGCCACCGAGCAGTACTTC. Its translation: CASSFSSGRATEQYF. J is TRBJ2-7 and V is TRBV5-1; 12 bases line up with TRBD2. Germline loops: CDR1 SGHRS, CDR2 YFSETQ. CDR3 length: 15 amino acids. V lost 2 bases and J lost 6; bases outside the gene matches: 6. The complete variable domain, with remaining parts taken from reference TRBV5-1 and TRBJ2-7, reads KAGVTQTPRYLIKTRGQQVTLSCSPISGHRSVSWYQQTPGQGLQFLFEYFSETQRNKGNFPGRFSGRQFSNSRSEMNVSTLELGDSALYLCASSFSSGRATEQYFGPGTRLTVT.

This clone was recorded once. This rearrangement joins TRBV9 to TRBJ1-2; perhaps TRBD1 as D (5 bases). The V gene's germline CDR1 is SGDLS and CDR2 YYNGEE. This CDR3 spans 16 amino acids. Deletions cut 0 bases from V and 2 bases from J, with 14 bases between. Written as DNA, the CDR3 is TGTGCCAGCAGCGTAGGGCAGGGAATGGCAAACTATGGCTACACCTTC. It yields the protein CASSVGQGMANYGYTF.

The V call is TRBV29-1, the J call TRBJ1-4; D unclear. The CDR3 is 14 residues long. Trimming shortened V by 6 bases and J by 4 bases, and 15 bases separated the two germline ends. Germline V gene sequence: CDR1 SQVTM, CDR2 ANQGSEA. CDR3 in DNA: TGCAGCGTCCGCCCCCGGGAGAATAATGAAAAACTGTTTTTT. Encoded protein: CSVRPRENNEKLFF.

This chain joins TRBV19 and TRBJ1-5, with TRBD1 matching 11 bases. After removal of 10 bases from V and 4 bases from J, the junction contained 9 bases not matched to a gene. The CDR3 loop spans 15 amino acids. Germline CDR1 and CDR2: LNHDA and SQIVND (reference sequence). The CDR3 spells CATRPGTGGNQPQHF. CDR3 DNA sequence: TGTGCCACCCGACCGGGGACAGGGGGGAATCAGCCCCAGCATTTT.

J is TRBJ2-1 and V is TRBV21-1; the DNA was not compared with TRBD2, the D call given in the table. TRBV21-1 is listed as a pseudogene. The CDR3 contains 15 residues. The CDR3 DNA reads as TGTGCCAGCAGCGCTAGCGGGAGGGCAGACAATGAGCAGTTCTTC. Translated, it gives CASSASGRADNEQFF.

The V and J genes are TRBV4-1 and TRBJ1-3; no firm D call. This CDR3 spans 14 amino acids. V lost 1 base, J lost 4 bases, and 8 bases lay in between. The V gene's germline CDR1 is MGHRA and CDR2 YSYEKL. As DNA, the CDR3 is TGCGCCAGCAGCCAAGGGCCGATAGGAAACACCATATATTTT. It codes for CASSQGPIGNTIYF.

V usage is TRBV9 and J usage is TRBJ1-2, with D possibly being TRBD1 (5 bases). The CDR3 runs to 13 residues. Trimming shortened V by 2 bases and J by 8 bases, and 13 bases separated the two germline ends. Germline V gene lookup returns CDR1 SGDLS and CDR2 YYNGEE. The CDR3 DNA is TGTGCCAGCAGCGTCCCAGGGAGCGGGGGCTACACCTTC. Residues: CASSVPGSGGYTF.

The rearrangement uses TRBV11-3 and TRBJ1-1; weak D call: TRBD1 (5 bases). Germline lookup yields CDR1 SGHNT and CDR2 YENEEA. Deletions cut 5 bases from V and 0 bases from J, with 13 bases between. This CDR3 comprises 15 residues. CDR3 DNA sequence: TGTGCCAGCAGCCCTAGACAGTTCATGAACACTGAAGCTTTCTTT. Residues: CASSPRQFMNTEAFF.

J is TRBJ2-2 and V is TRBV14; 9 nucleotides match TRBD2. Germline-derived CDR1 and CDR2 are SGHDN and FVKESK. V was clipped by 3 bases and J by 0 bases; unmatched bases: 2. The CDR3 has 16 residues. The CDR3 coding sequence is TGTGCCAGCAGCCATCTAGCGGGAACGAACACCGGGGAGCTGTTTTTT. It yields the protein CASSHLAGTNTGELFF.

With respect to this clone: Within the sample, other DNA sequences also encode this same CDR3. J is TRBJ1-3 and V is TRBV29-1; 11 bases align to TRBD1. This CDR3 comprises 14 residues. Germline loops: CDR1 SQVTM, CDR2 ANQGSEA. V lost 6 bases to trimming and J lost 4 bases; unmatched junction nucleotides: 5. The chain's CDR3 is CSVEGQGGGNTIYF. The DNA for the CDR3 is TGCAGCGTCGAGGGACAGGGGGGAGGAAACACCATATATTTT.

The chain combines TRBV7-3 with TRBJ1-2, with D unresolved. Trimming shortened V by 0 bases and J by 2 bases, and 10 bases separated the two germline ends. Germline V gives CDR1 SGHTA, CDR2 FQGTGA. The CDR3 length is 15 residues. CDR3 sequence: CASSLTGRNNYGYTF. The CDR3 DNA follows: TGTGCCAGCAGCTTAACCGGGAGAAACAACTATGGCTACACCTTC.

The chain couples TRBV10-1 to TRBJ2-4; the match to TRBD2 covers 8 bases. CDR3 length equals 17 residues. CDR1 and CDR2 (germline): WNHNN, SYGVQD (reference sequence). V was clipped by 9 bases and J by 3 bases; unmatched bases: 16. This CDR3 is CARGSGGLTKFKNIQYF. CDR3 nucleotide sequence: TGCGCCAGGGGTTCGGGGGGGCTGACTAAATTCAAAAACATTCAGTACTTC.

This chain uses TRBV5-1 with TRBJ1-1; 8 bases are a match to TRBD1. The ends lost 3 bases at V and 1 base at J; junction bases unmatched: 5. Germline loops: CDR1 SGHRS, CDR2 YFSETQ. CDR3 length: 15 amino acids. In DNA form, the CDR3 reads TGCGCCAGCAGCTCACTACAGGGGGGGAACACTGAAGCTTTCTTT. It specifies CASSSLQGGNTEAFF.

This clone was counted a single time. V is TRBV6-1 and J is TRBJ2-1; D may be TRBD2 (6 bases). V was cut by 10 bases and J by 5 bases, with 15 bases left in between. Germline CDR1 is MNHNS and CDR2 is SASEGT. The CDR3 is 13 amino acids. CDR3 DNA: TGTGCCACGGGACTCAGGCTCAACAATGAGCAGTTCTTC. It translates to CATGLRLNNEQFF.

The V call is TRBV6-6, the J call TRBJ2-5; 9 bases are a match to TRBD2. The J call may be wrong; the DNA end is better matched by TRBJ2-7. CDR3 length: 16 residues. Germline-derived CDR1 and CDR2 are MNHNY and SVGAGI (reference sequence). CDR3 protein: CASSYPGGRENYEQYF. The DNA of the CDR3 is TGTGCCAGCAGTTACCCCGGCGGGAGGGAGAACTACGAGCAGTACTTC.